This TCR beta chain was documented in a study of human T cells and chemical hapten exposure. The overall study: The study lasted 20 to 25 weeks, and patients were dosed weekly with diphenylcyclopropenone on the scalp throughout. Study results and caveats: Expanded TCRs were compared with controls, and the expanded TCRs formed significantly more large CDR3 similarity clusters. Because all patients had alopecia, their immune responses might differ from healthy ones.

As for time point: patch test 1, 2 weeks after DPC sensitization. Treatment reported: therapeutic diphenylcyclopropenone sensitization with weekly scalp DPC. Per the study methods: From 23,224 to 690,600 TCRs were found per sample, with a median of roughly 89,000. TCRdb re-analysed the RACE reads in MiXCR, keeping a single row per CDR3 protein. TCRdb's processing, not the authors', yielded these V and J calls. The table records just over 80,000 distinct CDR3 sequences, roughly 10% of them present only once. Trimming stripped 1 base from V and 4 bases from J, with 11 bases between. Looked up from germline, CDR1 is SGHTA and CDR2 is FQGNSA. CDR3 size: 15 residues. This clonotype was found a few times. Its antigen is unknown.

The material sequenced was whole blood, taken in connection with sensitization to the hapten diphenylcyclopropenone (DPC). The receptor comes from a woman aged 45 to 65 with alopecia areata. Some clones in this sample may be carry-over from other donors' samples. The rearrangement joins TRBV7-2 to TRBJ1-5; TRBD1 is a possible D gene (6 bases). The DNA of the CDR3 is TGTGCCAGCAGCTTAGAAGGGGGTAGGAATCAGCCCCAGCATTTT. It codes for CASSLEGGRNQPQHF. The entire variable domain, with the rest obtained from reference TRBV7-2 and TRBJ1-5, is as follows: GAGVSQSPSNKVTEKGKDVELRCDPISGHTALYWYRQSLGQGLEFLIYFQGNSAPDKSGLPSDRFSAERTGGSVSTLTIQRTQQEDSAVYLCASSLEGGRNQPQHFGDGTRLSIL.